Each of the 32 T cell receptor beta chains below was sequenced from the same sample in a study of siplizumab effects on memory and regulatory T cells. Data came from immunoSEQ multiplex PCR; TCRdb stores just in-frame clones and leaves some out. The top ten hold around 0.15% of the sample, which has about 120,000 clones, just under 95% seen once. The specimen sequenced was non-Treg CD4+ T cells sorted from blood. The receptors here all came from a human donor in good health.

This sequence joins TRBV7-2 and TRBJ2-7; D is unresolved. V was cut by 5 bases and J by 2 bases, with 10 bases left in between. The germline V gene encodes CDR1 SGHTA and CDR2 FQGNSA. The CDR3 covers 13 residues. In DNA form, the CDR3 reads TGTGCCAGCAGCCCTCGCGACGCCTACGAGCAGTACTTC. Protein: CASSPRDAYEQYF.

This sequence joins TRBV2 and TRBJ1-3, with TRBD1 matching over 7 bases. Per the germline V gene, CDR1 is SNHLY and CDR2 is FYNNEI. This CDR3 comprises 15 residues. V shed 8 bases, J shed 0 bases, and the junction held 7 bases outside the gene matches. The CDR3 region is CASRTGGSSGNTIYF. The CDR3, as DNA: TGTGCCAGCCGGACAGGAGGAAGCTCTGGAAACACCATATATTTT.

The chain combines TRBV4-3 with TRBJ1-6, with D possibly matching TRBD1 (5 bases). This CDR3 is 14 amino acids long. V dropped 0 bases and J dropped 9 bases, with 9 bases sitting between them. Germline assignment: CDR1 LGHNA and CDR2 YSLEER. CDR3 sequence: CASSQDSGVSPLHF. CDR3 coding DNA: TGCGCCAGCAGCCAAGATTCGGGGGTTTCACCCCTCCACTTT.

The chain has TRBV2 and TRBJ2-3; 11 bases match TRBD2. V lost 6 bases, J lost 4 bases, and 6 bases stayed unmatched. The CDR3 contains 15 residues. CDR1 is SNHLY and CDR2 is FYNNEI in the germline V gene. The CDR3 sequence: CASRGTSGRSDTQYF. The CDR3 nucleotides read TGTGCCAGCAGGGGGACTAGCGGACGCTCAGATACGCAGTATTTT. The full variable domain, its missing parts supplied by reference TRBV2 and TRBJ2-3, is EPEVTQTPSHQVTQMGQEVILRCVPISNHLYFYWYRQILGQKVEFLVSFYNNEISEKSEIFDDQFSVERPDGSNFTLKIRSTKLEDSAMYFCASRGTSGRSDTQYFGPGTRLTVL.

CDR3 in DNA: TGTGCCACCGAGAGCTCTGGAAACACCATATATTTT. It codes for CATESSGNTIYF. The V gene is TRBV6-5, the J gene TRBJ1-3; no firm D call. V lost 10 bases and J lost 0, with 7 bases in between. Germline CDR1 and CDR2: MNHEY and SVGAGI. CDR3 length equals 12 residues.

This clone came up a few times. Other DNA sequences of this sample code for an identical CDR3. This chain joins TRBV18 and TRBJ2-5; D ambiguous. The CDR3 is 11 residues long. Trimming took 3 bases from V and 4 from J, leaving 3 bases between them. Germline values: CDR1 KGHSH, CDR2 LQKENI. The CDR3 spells CASSPGETQYF. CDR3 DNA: TGTGCCAGCTCACCGGGAGAGACCCAGTACTTC.

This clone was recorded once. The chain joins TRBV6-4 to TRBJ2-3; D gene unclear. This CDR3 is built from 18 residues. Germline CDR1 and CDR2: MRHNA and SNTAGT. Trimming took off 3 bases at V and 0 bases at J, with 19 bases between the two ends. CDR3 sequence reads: CASSDHGQTTTSTDTQYF. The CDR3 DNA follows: TGTGCCAGCAGTGATCATGGTCAGACAACTACTAGCACAGATACGCAGTATTTT.

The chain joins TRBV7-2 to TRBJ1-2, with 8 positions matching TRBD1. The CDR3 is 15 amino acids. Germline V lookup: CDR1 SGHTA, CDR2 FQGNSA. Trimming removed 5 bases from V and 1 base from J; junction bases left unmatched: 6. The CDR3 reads CASSARDRLNYGYTF. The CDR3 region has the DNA TGTGCCAGCAGCGCGAGGGACAGGCTTAACTATGGCTACACCTTC. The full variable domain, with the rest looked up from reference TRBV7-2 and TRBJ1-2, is GAGVSQSPSNKVTEKGKDVELRCDPISGHTALYWYRQSLGQGLEFLIYFQGNSAPDKSGLPSDRFSAERTGGSVSTLTIQRTQQEDSAVYLCASSARDRLNYGYTFGSGTRLTVV.

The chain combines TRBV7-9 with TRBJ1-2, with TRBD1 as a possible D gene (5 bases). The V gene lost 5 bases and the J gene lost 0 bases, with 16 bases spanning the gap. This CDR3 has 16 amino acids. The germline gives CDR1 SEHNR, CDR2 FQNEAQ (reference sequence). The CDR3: CASSPRGNPANYGYTF. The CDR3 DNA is TGTGCCAGCAGCCCTCGGGGCAACCCAGCTAACTATGGCTACACCTTC.

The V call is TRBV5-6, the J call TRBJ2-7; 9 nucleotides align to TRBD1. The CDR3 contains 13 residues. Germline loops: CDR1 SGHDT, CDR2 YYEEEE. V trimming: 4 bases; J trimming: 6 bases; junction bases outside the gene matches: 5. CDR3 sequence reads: CASSLDRGGEQYF. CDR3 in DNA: TGTGCCAGCAGCCTGGACAGGGGCGGCGAGCAGTACTTC.

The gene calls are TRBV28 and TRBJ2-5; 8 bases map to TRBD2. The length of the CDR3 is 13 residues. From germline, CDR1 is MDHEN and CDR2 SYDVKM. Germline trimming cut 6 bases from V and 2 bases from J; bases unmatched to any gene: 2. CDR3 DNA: TGTGCCAGCAGGGCGGGGGGACAAGAGACCCAGTACTTC. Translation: CASRAGGQETQYF.

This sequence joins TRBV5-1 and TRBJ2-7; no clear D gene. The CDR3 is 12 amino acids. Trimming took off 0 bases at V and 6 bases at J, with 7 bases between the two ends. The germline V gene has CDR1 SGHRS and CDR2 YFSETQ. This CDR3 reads CASSLDQGEQYF. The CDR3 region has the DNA TGCGCCAGCAGCTTGGACCAAGGCGAGCAGTACTTC.

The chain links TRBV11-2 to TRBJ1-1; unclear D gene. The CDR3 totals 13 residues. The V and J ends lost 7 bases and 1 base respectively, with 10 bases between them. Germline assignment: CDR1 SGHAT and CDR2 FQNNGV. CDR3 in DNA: TGTGCCAGCACCGACTCAGGGAACACTGAAGCTTTCTTT. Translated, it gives CASTDSGNTEAFF.

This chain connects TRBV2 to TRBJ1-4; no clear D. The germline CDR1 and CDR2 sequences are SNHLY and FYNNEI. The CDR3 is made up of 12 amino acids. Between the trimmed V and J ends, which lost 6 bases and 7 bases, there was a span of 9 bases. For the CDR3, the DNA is TGTGCCAGCAGGGGAACTCCTGAAAAACTGTTTTTT. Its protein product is CASRGTPEKLFF.

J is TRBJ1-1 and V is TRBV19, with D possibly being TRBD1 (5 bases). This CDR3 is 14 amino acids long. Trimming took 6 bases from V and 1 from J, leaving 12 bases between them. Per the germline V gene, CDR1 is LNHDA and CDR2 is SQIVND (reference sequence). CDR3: CASSTGGPNTEAFF. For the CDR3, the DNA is TGTGCCAGTAGCACGGGGGGACCGAACACTGAAGCTTTCTTT.

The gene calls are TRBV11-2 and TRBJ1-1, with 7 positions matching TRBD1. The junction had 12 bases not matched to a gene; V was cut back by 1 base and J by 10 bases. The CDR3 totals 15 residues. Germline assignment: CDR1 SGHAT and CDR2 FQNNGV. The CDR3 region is CASSLVRAGGLGAFF. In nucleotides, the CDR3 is TGTGCCAGCAGCTTAGTGAGGGCAGGGGGTCTCGGAGCTTTCTTT.

The CDR3 bases are TGCGCCAGCCACGCAACCGGAACAGATACGCAGTATTTT. Translated: CASHATGTDTQYF. The V gene is TRBV5-1, the J gene TRBJ2-3; D not certain. V gave up 7 bases and J gave up 3 bases, with 12 bases separating them. Germline lookup yields CDR1 SGHRS and CDR2 YFSETQ. CDR3 length: 13 amino acids.

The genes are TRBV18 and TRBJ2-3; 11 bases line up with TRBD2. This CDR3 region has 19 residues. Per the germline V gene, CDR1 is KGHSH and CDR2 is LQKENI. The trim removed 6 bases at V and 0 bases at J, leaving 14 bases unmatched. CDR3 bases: TGTGCCAGCTCTCTAGCGGGGGGCTCCCTATCCTCTAGCACAGATACGCAGTATTTT. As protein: CASSLAGGSLSSSTDTQYF. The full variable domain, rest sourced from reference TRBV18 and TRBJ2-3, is NAGVMQNPRHLVRRRGQEARLRCSPMKGHSHVYWYRQLPEEGLKFMVYLQKENIIDESGMPKERFSAEFPKEGPSILRIQQVVRGDSAAYFCASSLAGGSLSSSTDTQYFGPGTRLTVL.

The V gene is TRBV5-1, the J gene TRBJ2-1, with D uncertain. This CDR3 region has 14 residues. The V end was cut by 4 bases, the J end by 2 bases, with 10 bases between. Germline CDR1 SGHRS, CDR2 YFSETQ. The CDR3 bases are TGCGCCAGCAGCCTCGAAGGCCCCTACAATGAGCAGTTCTTC. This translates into CASSLEGPYNEQFF.

The CDR3 region is CASSLGGRESNQPQHF. The DNA for the CDR3 is TGCGCCAGCAGCTTGGGGGGACGGGAGAGCAATCAGCCCCAGCATTTT. V gene TRBV5-1 combines with J gene TRBJ1-5; a weak D match, TRBD1 (5 bases). The CDR3 has 16 residues. Between the trimmed V and J ends, which lost 0 bases and 1 base, there was a span of 11 bases. From germline, CDR1 is SGHRS and CDR2 YFSETQ. Full variable domain (remainder filled in from reference TRBV5-1 and TRBJ1-5): KAGVTQTPRYLIKTRGQQVTLSCSPISGHRSVSWYQQTPGQGLQFLFEYFSETQRNKGNFPGRFSGRQFSNSRSEMNVSTLELGDSALYLCASSLGGRESNQPQHFGDGTRLSIL.

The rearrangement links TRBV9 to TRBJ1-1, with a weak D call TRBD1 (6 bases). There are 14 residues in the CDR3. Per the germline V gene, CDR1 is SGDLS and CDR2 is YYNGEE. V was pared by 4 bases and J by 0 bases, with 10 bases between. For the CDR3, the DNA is TGTGCCAGCAGCCCCGGGGACATGAACACTGAAGCTTTCTTT. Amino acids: CASSPGDMNTEAFF.

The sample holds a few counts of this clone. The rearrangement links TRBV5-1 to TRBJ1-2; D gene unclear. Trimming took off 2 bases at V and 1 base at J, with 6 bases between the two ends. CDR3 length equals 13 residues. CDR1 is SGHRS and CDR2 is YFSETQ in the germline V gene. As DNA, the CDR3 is TGCGCCAGCAGCTTTCAGGATAACTATGGCTACACCTTC. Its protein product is CASSFQDNYGYTF.

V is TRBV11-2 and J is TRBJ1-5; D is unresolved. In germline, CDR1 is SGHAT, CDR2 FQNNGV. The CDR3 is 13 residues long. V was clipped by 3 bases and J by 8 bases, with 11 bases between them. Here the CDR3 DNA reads TGTGCCAGCAGCTTTGAACCGGCCGAGCCCCAGCATTTT. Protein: CASSFEPAEPQHF.

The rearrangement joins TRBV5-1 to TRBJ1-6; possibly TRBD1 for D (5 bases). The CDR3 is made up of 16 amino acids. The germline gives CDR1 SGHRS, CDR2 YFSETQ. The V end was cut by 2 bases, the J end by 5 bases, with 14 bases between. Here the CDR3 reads CASSFGPVGHNSPLHF. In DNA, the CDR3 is TGCGCCAGCAGCTTTGGGCCGGTGGGGCATAATTCACCCCTCCACTTT.

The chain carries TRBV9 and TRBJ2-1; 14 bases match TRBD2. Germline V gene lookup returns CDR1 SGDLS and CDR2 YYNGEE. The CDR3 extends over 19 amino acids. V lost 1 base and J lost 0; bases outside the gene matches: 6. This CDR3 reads CASSVMGTSGGHSYNEQFF. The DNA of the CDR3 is TGTGCCAGCAGCGTAATGGGGACTAGCGGGGGACACTCCTACAATGAGCAGTTCTTC. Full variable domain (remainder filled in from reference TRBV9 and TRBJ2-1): DSGVTQTPKHLITATGQRVTLRCSPRSGDLSVYWYQQSLDQGLQFLIQYYNGEERAKGNILERFSAQQFPDLHSELNLSSLELGDSALYFCASSVMGTSGGHSYNEQFFGPGTRLTVL.

This CDR3 is CASSLDSFSYEQYF. The CDR3 nucleotides are TGTGCCAGCAGTCTGGACAGTTTCTCCTACGAGCAGTACTTC. This rearrangement joins TRBV7-9 to TRBJ2-7; D possibly corresponds to TRBD1 (6 bases). CDR1 SEHNR and CDR2 FQNEAQ come from the germline V gene (reference sequence). Between the trimmed V and J ends, which lost 6 bases and 0 bases, there was a span of 12 bases. The CDR3 consists of 14 residues. The whole variable domain, remainder taken from reference TRBV7-9 and TRBJ2-7, is DTGVSQNPRHKITKRGQNVTFRCDPISEHNRLYWYRQTLGQGPEFLTYFQNEAQLEKSRLLSDRFSAERPKGSFSTLEIQRTEQGDSAMYLCASSLDSFSYEQYFGPGTRLTVT.

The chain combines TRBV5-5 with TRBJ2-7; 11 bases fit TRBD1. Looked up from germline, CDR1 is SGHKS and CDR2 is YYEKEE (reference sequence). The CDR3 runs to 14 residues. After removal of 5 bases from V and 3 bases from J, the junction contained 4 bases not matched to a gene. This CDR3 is CASSTGTGGYEQYF. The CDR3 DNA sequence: TGTGCCAGCAGTACCGGGACAGGGGGCTACGAGCAGTACTTC. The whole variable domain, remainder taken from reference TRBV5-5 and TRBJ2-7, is DAGVTQSPTHLIKTRGQQVTLRCSPISGHKSVSWYQQVLGQGPQFIFQYYEKEERGRGNFPDRFSARQFPNYSSELNVNALLLGDSALYLCASSTGTGGYEQYFGPGTRLTVT.

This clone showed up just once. CDR3 DNA sequence: TGTGCCAGTAGTATCCAGCGCAATCAGCCCCAGCATTTT. Translation: CASSIQRNQPQHF. V usage is TRBV19 and J usage is TRBJ1-5; D gene unclear. The V and J ends lost 3 bases and 2 bases respectively, with 5 bases between them. Germline CDR1 and CDR2: LNHDA and SQIVND (reference sequence). The CDR3 has 13 amino acids.

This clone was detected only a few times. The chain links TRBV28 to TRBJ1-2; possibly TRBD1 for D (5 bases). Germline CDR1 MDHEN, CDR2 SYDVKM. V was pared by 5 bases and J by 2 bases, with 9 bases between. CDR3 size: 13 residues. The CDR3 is CASSQGVNYGYTF. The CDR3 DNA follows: TGTGCCAGCAGTCAGGGTGTCAACTATGGCTACACCTTC.

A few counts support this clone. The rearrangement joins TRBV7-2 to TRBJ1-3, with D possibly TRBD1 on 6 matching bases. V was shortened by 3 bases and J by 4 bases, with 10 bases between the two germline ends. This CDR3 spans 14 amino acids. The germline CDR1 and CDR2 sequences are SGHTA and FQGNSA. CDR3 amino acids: CASSFGGGGNTIYF. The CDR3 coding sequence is TGTGCCAGCAGCTTTGGTGGGGGCGGAAACACCATATATTTT.

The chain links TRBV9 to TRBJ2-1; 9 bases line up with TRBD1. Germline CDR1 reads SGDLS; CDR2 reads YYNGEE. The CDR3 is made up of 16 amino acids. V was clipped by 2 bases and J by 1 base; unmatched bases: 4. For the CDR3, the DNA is TGTGCCAGCAGCGTGGGACAGGGAAGTTCCTACAATGAGCAGTTCTTC. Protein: CASSVGQGSSYNEQFF.

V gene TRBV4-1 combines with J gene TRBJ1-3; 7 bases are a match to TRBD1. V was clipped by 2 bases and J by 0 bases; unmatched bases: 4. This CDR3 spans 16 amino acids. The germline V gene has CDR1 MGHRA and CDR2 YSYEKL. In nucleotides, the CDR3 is TGCGCCAGCAGCCAAAGTGGGACAGTCTCTGGAAACACCATATATTTT. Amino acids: CASSQSGTVSGNTIYF.